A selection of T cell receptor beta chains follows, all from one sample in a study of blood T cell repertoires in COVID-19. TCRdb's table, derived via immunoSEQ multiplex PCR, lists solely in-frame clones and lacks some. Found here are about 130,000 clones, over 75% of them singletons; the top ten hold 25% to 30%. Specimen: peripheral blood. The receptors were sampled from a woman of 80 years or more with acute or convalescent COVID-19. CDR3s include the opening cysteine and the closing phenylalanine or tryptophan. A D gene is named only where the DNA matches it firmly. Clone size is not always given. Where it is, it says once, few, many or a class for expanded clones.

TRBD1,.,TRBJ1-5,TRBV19,TGTGCCAGTACCCGGGACAGGGAACGGCCCCAGCATTTT,CASTRDRERPQHF
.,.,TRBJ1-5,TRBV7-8,TGTGCCAGCAGCACTTACAGGGACGGAGGTCAGCCCCAGCATTTT,CASSTYRDGGQPQHF
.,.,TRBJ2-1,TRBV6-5,TGTGCCAGCGGGAGTCCGAACTACAATGAGCAGTTCTTC,CASGSPNYNEQFF
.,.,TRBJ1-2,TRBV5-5,TGTGCCAGCAGCTTGGTCGTTGGGGGGGATCCTCGTGGCTACACCTTC,CASSLVVGGDPRGYTF
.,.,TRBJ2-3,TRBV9,TGTGCCAGCAGCGTAGCTAGCAGGTCAGATACGCAGTATTTT,CASSVASRSDTQYF
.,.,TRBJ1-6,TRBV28,TGTGCCAGCAGTCCACCCGGGGGGGAGAGCTCCTATAATTCACCCCTCCACTTT,CASSPPGGESSYNSPLHF
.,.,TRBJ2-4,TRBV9,TGTGCCAGCAGCTCTCGCGGGACAGAAGGCATTCAGTACTTC,CASSSRGTEGIQYF
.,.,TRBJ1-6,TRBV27,TGTGCCACCAAAGGTTGGCAGGGGCTAGGCTATAATTCACCCCTCCACTTT,CATKGWQGLGYNSPLHF
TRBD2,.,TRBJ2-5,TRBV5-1,TGCGCCAGCAGCCCGGGGACTAGCGGGGGGTACCAAGAGACCCAGTACTTC,CASSPGTSGGYQETQYF
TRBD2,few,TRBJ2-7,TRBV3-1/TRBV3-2,TGTGCCAGCAGCCAGGACTTAGCGGGGGGTGACGAGCAGTACTTC,CASSQDLAGGDEQYF
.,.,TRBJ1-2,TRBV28,TGTGCCAGCAGTTTACAGCGCTATGGCTACACCTTC,CASSLQRYGYTF
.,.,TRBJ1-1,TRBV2,TGTGCCAGCAGGGGGGGTCGGGAAGCTTTCTTT,CASRGGREAFF
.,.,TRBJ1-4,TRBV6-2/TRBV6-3,TGTGCCAGCAGTTCGCGGCGTTGGGAAAAACTGTTTTTT,CASSSRRWEKLFF
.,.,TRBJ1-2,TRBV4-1,TGCGCCAGCAGCCAAGAAGGCAGGGCCTATGGCTACACCTTC,CASSQEGRAYGYTF
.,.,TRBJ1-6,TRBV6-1,TGTGCCAGCAGTGCCTGGACGGCGGGGAATGGTTCACCCCTCCACTTT,CASSAWTAGNGSPLHF
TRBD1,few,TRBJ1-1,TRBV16,TGTGCCAGCAGCCAATCAAGGGGGCGGAACACTGAAGCTTTCTTT,CASSQSRGRNTEAFF
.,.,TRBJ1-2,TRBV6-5,TGTGCCACCACGGGGGGGGGCTGGGACTATGGCTACACCTTC,CATTGGGWDYGYTF
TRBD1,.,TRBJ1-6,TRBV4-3,TGCGCCAGCAGCCAACGCCCACAGGGGCAAACCTATAATTCACCCCTCCACTTT,CASSQRPQGQTYNSPLHF
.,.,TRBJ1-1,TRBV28,TGTGCCGTCCACTCCGGGACACGAAACACTGAAGCTTTCTTT,CAVHSGTRNTEAFF
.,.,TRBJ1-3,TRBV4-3,TGCGCCAGCAGCCAGGAATTACAGGACACCATATATTTT,CASSQELQDTIYF
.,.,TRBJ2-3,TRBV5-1,TGCGCCAGCAGAGGGGACACGGCAACAGATACGCAGTATTTT,CASRGDTATDTQYF
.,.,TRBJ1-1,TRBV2,TGTGCCAGCAACGAGGAAGCGAACACTGAAGCTTTCTTT,CASNEEANTEAFF
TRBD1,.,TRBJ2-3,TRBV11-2,TGTGCCAGCAGCTTAGAACAGGGGTGGGATACGCAGTATTTT,CASSLEQGWDTQYF
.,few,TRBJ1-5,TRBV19,TGTGCCAGTAGTATAAGGGAGGGGAGTCATCAGCCCCAGCATTTT,CASSIREGSHQPQHF
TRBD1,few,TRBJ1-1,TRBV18,TGTGCCAGCTCACCACCGAGGGACAGGGGGCGGACTGAAGCTTTCTTT,CASSPPRDRGRTEAFF
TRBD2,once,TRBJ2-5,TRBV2,TGTGCCAGCTTCGGGACTAGGGTGGCCCAGTACTTC,CASFGTRVAQYF
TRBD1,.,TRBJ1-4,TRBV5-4,TGTGCCAGCAGCTCAAAAGGGGGCGCTGGGGAAAAACTGTTTTTT,CASSSKGGAGEKLFF
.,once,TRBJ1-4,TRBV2,TGTGCCAGCAGTGGAGTCTCCCCGGGAGAAAAACTGTTTTTT,CASSGVSPGEKLFF
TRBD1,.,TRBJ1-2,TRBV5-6,TGTGCCAGCAGCAGGGACAGGGCACGCTATGGCTACACCTTC,CASSRDRARYGYTF
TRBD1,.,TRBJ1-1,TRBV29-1,TGCAGCGTGCAGGGGGCGGACGGTTTTATCGACGGCACTGAAGCTTTCTTT,CSVQGADGFIDGTEAFF
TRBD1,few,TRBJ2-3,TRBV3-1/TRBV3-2,TGTGCCAGCAGCCCCCTCCTGGGACAGGGTGGAAATACGCAGTATTTT,CASSPLLGQGGNTQYF
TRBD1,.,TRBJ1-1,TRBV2,TGTGCCAGCAGGATACAGGGGGCGTACACTGAAGCTTTCTTT,CASRIQGAYTEAFF
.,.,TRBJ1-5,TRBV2,TGTGCCAGCAGTGAAGAGATTACAGGGAAGGCCCAGCATTTT,CASSEEITGKAQHF
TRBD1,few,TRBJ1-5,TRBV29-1,TGCAGCGTCGCCCGGGGGACAGAGGATCAGCCCCAGCATTTT,CSVARGTEDQPQHF
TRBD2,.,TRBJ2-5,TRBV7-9,TGTGCCAGCAGCCGCCTGGGGGTAGCGGGGGGCCAAGAGACCCAGTACTTC,CASSRLGVAGGQETQYF
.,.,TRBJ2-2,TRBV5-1,TGCGCCAGCAGCTTGGCCGGGATCGCGAACACCGGGGAGCTGTTTTTT,CASSLAGIANTGELFF
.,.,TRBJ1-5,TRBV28,TGTGCCAGCAAACCCTCGGACAGAAGCAATCAGCCCCAGCATTTT,CASKPSDRSNQPQHF
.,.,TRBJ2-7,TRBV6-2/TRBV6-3,TGTGCCAGCAGTTACTCGTCAGGTAATGTCGAGCAGTACTTC,CASSYSSGNVEQYF
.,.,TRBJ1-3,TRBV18,TGTGCCAGCTCACCATTTGGACAGATACATGGAAACACCATATATTTT,CASSPFGQIHGNTIYF
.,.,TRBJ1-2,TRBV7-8,TGTGCCAGCAGCCGAGACGGGTCTGACTCTGGCTACACCTTC,CASSRDGSDSGYTF
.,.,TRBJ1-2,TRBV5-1,TGCGCCAGCAGCTTGGCCGGGACTAACTATGGCTACACCTTC,CASSLAGTNYGYTF
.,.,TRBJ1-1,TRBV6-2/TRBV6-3,TGTGCCAGCAGTACCCCACGGGGGGGCCTGGGGACTGAAGCTTTCTTT,CASSTPRGGLGTEAFF
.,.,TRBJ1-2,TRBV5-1,TGCGCCAGCAGCGCACAAGGCTGGGGGGGAGGCTACACCTTC,CASSAQGWGGGYTF
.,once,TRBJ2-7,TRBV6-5,TGTGCCAGCAGTCAGCACAGTGCATTCTACGAGCAGTACTTC,CASSQHSAFYEQYF
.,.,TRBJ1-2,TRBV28,TGTGCCAGCGCGCGGGGGCGCAATGGCTACACCTTC,CASARGRNGYTF
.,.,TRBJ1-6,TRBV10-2,TGCGCCAGCAGTGGCCCGCGGTGGAGTGGTTCACCCCTCCACTTT,CASSGPRWSGSPLHF
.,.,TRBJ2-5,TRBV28,TGTGCCAGTATGGGACAACGGAAAGAGACCCAGTACTTC,CASMGQRKETQYF
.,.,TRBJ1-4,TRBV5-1,TGCGCCAGCAGCTTGGTGCAGGGATCGGGTGAAAAACTGTTTTTT,CASSLVQGSGEKLFF
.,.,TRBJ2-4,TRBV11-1,TGTGCCAGCAGCTTAGCGGAGGGGGCGCGGGCCAAAAACATTCAGTACTTC,CASSLAEGARAKNIQYF
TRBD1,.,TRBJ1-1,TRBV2,TGTGCCAGCAGACTACAGGGGGCAGGCGGGAACACTGAAGCTTTCTTT,CASRLQGAGGNTEAFF
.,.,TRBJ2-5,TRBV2,TGTGCCAGCCGTCGAGGGTGGGTGCAAGAGACCCAGTACTTC,CASRRGWVQETQYF
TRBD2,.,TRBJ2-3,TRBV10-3,TGTGCCATCTGCGCGGGGGGCACAGATACGCAGTATTTT,CAICAGGTDTQYF
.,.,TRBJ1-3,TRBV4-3,TGCGCCAGCAGCCAAGAGGTGGTTGCGGGCTCTGGAAACACCATATATTTT,CASSQEVVAGSGNTIYF
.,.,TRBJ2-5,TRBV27,TGTGCCAGCAGCCCTCAAGGGGAAGCGTACCAAGAGACCCAGTACTTC,CASSPQGEAYQETQYF
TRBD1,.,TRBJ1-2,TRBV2,TGTGCCAGCAGTGACCCAAGACAGGGCCATGGCTACACCTTC,CASSDPRQGHGYTF